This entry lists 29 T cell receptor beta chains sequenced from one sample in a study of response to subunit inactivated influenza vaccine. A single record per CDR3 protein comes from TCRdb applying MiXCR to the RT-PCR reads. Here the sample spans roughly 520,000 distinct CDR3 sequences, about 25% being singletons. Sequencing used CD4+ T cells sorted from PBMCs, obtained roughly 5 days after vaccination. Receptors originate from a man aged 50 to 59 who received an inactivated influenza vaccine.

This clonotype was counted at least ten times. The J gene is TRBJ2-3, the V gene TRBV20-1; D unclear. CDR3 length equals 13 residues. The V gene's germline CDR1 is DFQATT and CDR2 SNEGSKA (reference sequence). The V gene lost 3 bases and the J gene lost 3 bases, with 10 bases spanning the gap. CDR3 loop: CSAREPGTDTQYF. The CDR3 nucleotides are TGCAGTGCTAGGGAGCCCGGGACAGATACGCAGTATTTT.

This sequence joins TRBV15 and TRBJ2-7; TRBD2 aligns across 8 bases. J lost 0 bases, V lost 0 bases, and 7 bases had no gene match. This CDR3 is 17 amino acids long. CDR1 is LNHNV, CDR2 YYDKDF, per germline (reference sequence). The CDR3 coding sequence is TGTGCCACCAGCAGAGAGGTTAGCGGGGTGGTCTCCTACGAGCAGTACTTC. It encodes CATSREVSGVVSYEQYF.

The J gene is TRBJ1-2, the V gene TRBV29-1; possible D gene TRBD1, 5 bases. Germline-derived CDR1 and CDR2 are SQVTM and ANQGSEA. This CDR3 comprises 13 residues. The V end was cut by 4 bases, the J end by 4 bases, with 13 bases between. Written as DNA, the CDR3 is TGCAGCGTTGGCAAGACAGACAGCTATGGCTACACCTTC. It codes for CSVGKTDSYGYTF.

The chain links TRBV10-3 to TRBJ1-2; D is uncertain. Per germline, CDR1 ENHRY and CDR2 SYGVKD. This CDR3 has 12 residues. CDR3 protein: CAAGGPNYGYTF. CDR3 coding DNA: TGTGCTGCTGGAGGACCTAACTATGGCTACACCTTC.

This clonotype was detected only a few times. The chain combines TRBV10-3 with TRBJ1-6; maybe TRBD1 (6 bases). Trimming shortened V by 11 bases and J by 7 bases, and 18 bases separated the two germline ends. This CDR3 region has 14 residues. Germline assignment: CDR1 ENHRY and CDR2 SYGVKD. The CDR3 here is CAAAGGGGNSPLHF. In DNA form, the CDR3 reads TGTGCCGCCGCCGGGGGGGGCGGCAATTCACCCCTCCACTTT.

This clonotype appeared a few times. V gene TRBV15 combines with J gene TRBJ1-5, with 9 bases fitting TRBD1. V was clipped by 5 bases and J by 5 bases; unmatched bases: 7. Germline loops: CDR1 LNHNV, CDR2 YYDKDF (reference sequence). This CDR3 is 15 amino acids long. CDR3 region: CATSHRDRVDQPQHF. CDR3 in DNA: TGTGCCACCAGCCACCGGGACAGGGTAGATCAGCCCCAGCATTTT.

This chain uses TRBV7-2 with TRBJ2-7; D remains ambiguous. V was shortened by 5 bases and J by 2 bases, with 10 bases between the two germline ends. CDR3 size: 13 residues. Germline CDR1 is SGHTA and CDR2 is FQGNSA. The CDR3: CASSPGVPYEQYF. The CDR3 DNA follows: TGTGCCAGCAGCCCCGGCGTCCCCTACGAGCAGTACTTC.

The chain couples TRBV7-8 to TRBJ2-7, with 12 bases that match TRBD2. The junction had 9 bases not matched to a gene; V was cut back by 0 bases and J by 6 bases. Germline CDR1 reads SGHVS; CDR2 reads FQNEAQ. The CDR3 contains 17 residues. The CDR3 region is CASSLASRLAGVGEQYF. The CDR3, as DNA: TGTGCCAGCAGCTTAGCTTCTCGACTAGCGGGAGTAGGCGAGCAGTACTTC.

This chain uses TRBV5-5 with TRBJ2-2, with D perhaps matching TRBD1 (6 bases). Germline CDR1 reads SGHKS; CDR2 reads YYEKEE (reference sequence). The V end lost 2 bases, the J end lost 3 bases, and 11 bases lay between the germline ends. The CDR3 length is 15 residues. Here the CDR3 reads CASSLYRADTGELFF. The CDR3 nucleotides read TGTGCCAGCAGCTTATACAGGGCGGACACCGGGGAGCTGTTTTTT. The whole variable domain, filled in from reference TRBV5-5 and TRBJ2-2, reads DAGVTQSPTHLIKTRGQQVTLRCSPISGHKSVSWYQQVLGQGPQFIFQYYEKEERGRGNFPDRFSARQFPNYSSELNVNALLLGDSALYLCASSLYRADTGELFFGEGSRLTVL.

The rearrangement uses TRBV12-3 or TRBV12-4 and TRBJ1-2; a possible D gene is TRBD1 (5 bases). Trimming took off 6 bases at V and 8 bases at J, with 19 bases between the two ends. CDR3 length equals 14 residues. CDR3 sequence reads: CASSLKRGEVGYTF. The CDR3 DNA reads TGTGCCAGCAGCCTTAAAAGGGGAGAAGTCGGCTACACCTTC.

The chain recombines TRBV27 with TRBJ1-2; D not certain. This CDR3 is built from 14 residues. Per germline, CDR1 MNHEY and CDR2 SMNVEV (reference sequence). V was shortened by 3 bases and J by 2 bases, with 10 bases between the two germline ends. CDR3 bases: TGTGCCAGCAGTTTGGGGTTCTCAAACTATGGCTACACCTTC. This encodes CASSLGFSNYGYTF.

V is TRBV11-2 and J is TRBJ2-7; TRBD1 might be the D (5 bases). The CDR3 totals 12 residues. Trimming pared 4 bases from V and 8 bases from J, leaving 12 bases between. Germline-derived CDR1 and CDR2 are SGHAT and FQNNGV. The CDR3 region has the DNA TGTGCCAGCAGCTCTTCTAGGGGAAAGCAGTACTTC. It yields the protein CASSSSRGKQYF.

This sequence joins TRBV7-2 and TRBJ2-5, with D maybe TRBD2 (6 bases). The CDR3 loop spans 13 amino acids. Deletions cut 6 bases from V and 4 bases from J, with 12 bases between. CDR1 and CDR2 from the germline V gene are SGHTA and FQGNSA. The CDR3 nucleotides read TGTGCCAGCAGTCAGGAGGGCCGAGAGACCCAGTACTTC. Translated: CASSQEGRETQYF.

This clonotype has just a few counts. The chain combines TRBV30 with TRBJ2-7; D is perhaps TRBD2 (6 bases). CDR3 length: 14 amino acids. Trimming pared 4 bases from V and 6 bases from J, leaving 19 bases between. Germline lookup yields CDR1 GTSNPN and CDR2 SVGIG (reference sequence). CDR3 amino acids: CAWNLVGARGEQYF. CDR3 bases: TGTGCCTGGAACCTAGTGGGAGCGCGGGGCGAGCAGTACTTC.

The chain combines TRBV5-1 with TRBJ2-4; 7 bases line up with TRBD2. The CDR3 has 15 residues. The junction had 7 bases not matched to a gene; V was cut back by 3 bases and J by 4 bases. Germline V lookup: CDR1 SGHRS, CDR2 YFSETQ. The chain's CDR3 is CASSYSSGGKNIQYF. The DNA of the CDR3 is TGCGCCAGCAGCTACTCTAGCGGAGGGAAAAACATTCAGTACTTC.

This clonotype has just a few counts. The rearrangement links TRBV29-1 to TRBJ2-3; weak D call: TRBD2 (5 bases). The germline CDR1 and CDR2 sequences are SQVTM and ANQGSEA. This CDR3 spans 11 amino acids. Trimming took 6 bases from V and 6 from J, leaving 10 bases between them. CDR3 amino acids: CSVGPGDTQYF. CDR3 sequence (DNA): TGCAGCGTGGGCCCGGGGGATACGCAGTATTTT.

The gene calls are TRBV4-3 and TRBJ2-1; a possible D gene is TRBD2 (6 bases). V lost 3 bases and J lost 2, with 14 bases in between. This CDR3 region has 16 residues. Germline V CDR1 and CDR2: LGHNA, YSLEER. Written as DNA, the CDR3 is TGCGCCAGCAGCCAGGTTAGCGGATTCCCCTACAATGAGCAGTTCTTC. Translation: CASSQVSGFPYNEQFF.

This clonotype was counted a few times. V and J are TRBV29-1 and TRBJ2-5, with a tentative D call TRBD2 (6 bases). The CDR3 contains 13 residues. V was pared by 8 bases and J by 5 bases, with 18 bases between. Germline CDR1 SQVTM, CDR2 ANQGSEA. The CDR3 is CSIVGGPRETQYF. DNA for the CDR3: TGCAGCATAGTAGGAGGGCCGCGGGAGACCCAGTACTTC.

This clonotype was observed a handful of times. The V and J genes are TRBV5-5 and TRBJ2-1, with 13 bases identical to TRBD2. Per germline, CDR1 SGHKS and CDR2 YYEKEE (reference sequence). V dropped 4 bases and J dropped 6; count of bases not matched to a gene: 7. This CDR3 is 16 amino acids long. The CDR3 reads CASSATTSGRVNEQFF. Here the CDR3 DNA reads TGTGCCAGCAGCGCCACCACTAGCGGGAGGGTCAATGAGCAGTTCTTC.

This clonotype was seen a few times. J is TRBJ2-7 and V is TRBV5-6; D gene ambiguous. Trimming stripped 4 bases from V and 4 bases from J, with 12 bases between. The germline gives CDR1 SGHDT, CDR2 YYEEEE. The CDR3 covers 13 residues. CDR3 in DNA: TGTGCCAGCAGCATAGGACGGAGTTACGAGCAGTACTTC. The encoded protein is CASSIGRSYEQYF. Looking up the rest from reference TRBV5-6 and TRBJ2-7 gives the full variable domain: DAGVTQSPTHLIKTRGQQVTLRCSPKSGHDTVSWYQQALGQGPQFIFQYYEEEERQRGNFPDRFSGHQFPNYSSELNVNALLLGDSALYLCASSIGRSYEQYFGPGTRLTVT.

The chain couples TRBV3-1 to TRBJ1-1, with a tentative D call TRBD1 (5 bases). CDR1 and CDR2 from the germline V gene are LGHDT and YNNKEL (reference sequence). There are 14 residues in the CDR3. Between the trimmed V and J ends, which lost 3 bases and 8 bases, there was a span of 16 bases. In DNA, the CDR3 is TGTGCCAGCAGCCATGGCGTGGGGGAGGGGGAAGCTTTCTTT. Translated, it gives CASSHGVGEGEAFF.

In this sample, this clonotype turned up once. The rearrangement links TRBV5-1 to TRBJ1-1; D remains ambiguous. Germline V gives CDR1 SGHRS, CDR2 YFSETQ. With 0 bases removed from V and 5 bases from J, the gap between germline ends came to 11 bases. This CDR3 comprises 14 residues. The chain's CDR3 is CASSLEWTGTEAFF. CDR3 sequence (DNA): TGCGCCAGCAGCTTGGAATGGACGGGAACTGAAGCTTTCTTT.

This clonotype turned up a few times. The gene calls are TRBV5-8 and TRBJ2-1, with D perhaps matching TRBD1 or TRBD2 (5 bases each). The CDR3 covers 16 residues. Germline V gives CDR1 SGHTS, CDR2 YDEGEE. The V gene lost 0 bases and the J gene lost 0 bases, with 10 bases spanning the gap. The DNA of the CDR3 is TGTGCCAGCAGCTTGGGGGACGTCGCCTCCTACAATGAGCAGTTCTTC. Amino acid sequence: CASSLGDVASYNEQFF.

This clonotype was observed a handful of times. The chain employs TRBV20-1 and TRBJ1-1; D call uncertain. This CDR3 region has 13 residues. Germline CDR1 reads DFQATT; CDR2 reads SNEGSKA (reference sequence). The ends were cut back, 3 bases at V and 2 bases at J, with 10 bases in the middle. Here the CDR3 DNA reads TGCAGTGCTAGCGGAGGGATAAACACTGAAGCTTTCTTT. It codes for CSASGGINTEAFF.

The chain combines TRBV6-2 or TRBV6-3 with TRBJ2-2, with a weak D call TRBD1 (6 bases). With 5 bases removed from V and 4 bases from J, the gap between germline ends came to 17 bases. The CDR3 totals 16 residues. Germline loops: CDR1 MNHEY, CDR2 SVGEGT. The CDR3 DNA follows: TGTGCCAGCAGTGACAAACTGACAGGCACCACCGGGGAGCTGTTTTTT. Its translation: CASSDKLTGTTGELFF.

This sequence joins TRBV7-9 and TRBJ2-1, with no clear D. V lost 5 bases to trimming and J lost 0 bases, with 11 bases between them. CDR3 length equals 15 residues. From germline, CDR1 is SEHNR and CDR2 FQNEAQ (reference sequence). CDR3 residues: CASSPVTYSYNEQFF. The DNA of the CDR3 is TGTGCCAGCAGCCCAGTCACGTACTCCTACAATGAGCAGTTCTTC.

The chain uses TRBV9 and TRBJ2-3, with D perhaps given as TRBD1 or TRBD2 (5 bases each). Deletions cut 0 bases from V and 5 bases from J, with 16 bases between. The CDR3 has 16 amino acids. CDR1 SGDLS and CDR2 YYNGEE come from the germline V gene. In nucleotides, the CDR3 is TGTGCCAGCAGCGTAGGCTGGCGGGCTGGGGGAGATACGCAGTATTTT. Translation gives CASSVGWRAGGDTQYF.

The CDR3 loop is CSAIPGLASYNEQFF. Here the CDR3 DNA reads TGCAGTGCTATACCGGGACTAGCGTCCTACAATGAGCAGTTCTTC. The chain joins TRBV20-1 to TRBJ2-1; 10 bases align to TRBD2. V lost 4 bases, J lost 1 base, and 4 bases stayed unmatched. Germline V lookup: CDR1 DFQATT, CDR2 SNEGSKA (reference sequence). The CDR3 spans 15 residues.

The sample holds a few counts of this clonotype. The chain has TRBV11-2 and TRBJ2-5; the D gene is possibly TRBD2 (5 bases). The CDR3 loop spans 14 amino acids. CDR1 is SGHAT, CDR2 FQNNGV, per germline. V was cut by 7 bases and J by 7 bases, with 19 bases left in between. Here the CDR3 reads CASNPSLGSGTQYF. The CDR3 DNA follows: TGTGCCAGCAACCCCAGTTTGGGGAGTGGGACCCAGTACTTC.